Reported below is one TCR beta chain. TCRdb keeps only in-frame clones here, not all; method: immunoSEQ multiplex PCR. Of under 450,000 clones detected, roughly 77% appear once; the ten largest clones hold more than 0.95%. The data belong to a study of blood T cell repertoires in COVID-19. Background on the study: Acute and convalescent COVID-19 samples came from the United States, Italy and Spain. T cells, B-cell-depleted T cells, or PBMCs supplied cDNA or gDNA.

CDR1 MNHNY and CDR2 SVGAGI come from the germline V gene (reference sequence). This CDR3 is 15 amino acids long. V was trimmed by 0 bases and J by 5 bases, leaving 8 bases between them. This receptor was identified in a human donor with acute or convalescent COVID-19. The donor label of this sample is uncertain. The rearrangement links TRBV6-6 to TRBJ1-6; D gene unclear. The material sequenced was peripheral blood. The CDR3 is CASSYSEVHNSPLHF. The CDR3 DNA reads TGTGCCAGCAGTTACTCGGAGGTCCATAATTCACCCCTCCACTTT.